The 2 T cell receptor beta chains below were found in one sample sequenced in a study of OX40 agonist ivuxolimab in advanced cancers. Libraries were prepared by immunoSEQ multiplex PCR; TCRdb keeps only in-frame clonotypes and omits some of them. This repertoire shows around 150,000 clones, approximately 94% found once; its top ten account for roughly 1%. The starting material was CD4+ or CD8+ T cells sorted from blood, obtained in a trial of the OX40 agonist ivuxolimab. The source is an adult with an advanced solid tumor such as melanoma, head and neck, liver or kidney cancer.

CDR3 protein: CASSSGLANTGELFF. CDR3 bases: TGTGCCAGCAGCTCCGGACTGGCGAACACCGGGGAGCTGTTTTTT. The chain recombines TRBV6-4 with TRBJ2-2; TRBD2 might be the D (5 bases). V shed 6 bases and J shed 0 bases, with 11 bases lying between them. The CDR3 spans 15 residues. The V gene's germline CDR1 is MRHNA and CDR2 SNTAGT.

This chain uses TRBV19 with TRBJ1-2, with D possibly TRBD1 on 6 matching bases. In germline, CDR1 is LNHDA, CDR2 SQIVND (reference sequence). The CDR3 has 15 residues. The V end lost 5 bases, the J end lost 5 bases, and 18 bases lay between the germline ends. The CDR3 region has the DNA TGTGCCAGTAGTCGGGGGGCCACCGTTCGTTATGGCTACACCTTC. This encodes CASSRGATVRYGYTF.